This T cell receptor beta chain was sequenced for a study of Ad26.COV2.S vaccination and SARS-CoV-2 variants. Treatment given: about 20 received Ad26.COV2.S at low or high dose, single or two shots; roughly five received placebo; per-sample allocation not given. Sampling took place 63 days after the first vaccine or placebo injection. Clones were read by immunoSEQ multiplex PCR, and TCRdb kept only the in-frame ones, dropping some. This repertoire shows fewer than 600,000 clones, 89% found once; its top ten account for approximately 1.7%. CDR1 is SGDLS and CDR2 is YYNGEE in the germline V gene. This CDR3 is built from 14 residues. The germline V and J ends were trimmed by 5 bases and 1 base, with 12 bases remaining between them.

The rearrangement uses TRBV9 and TRBJ2-5, with D perhaps assigned TRBD1 or TRBD2 (5 bases each). The receptor's source is a person aged 18 to 59 who received the Ad26.COV2.S COVID-19 vaccine or a placebo. This sample comprised peripheral blood, obtained in a trial of Ad26.COV2.S vaccine versus placebo. CDR3 nucleotide sequence: TGTGCCAGCAGTGGGGACGGATCCCAAGAGACCCAGTACTTC. Translated, it gives CASSGDGSQETQYF.